A single sample is the source of the 15 T cell receptor beta chains below, sequenced in a study of identical twins. Via MiXCR, TCRdb re-called the 5' RACE reads, giving one row per CDR3 protein. The repertoire holds approximately 700,000 distinct CDR3 sequences, with less than 7% as singletons. The sequenced sample was naive T cells sorted from blood. These TCRs come from a man between 18 and 29 years old in good health.

This clonotype was seen at least ten times. This chain joins TRBV5-6 and TRBJ1-4, with D uncertain. The germline V and J ends were trimmed by 4 bases and 7 bases, with 17 bases remaining between them. Germline V gene lookup returns CDR1 SGHDT and CDR2 YYEEEE. The CDR3 is made up of 15 amino acids. CDR3 region: CASSSPLFEAEKLFF. In DNA, the CDR3 is TGTGCCAGCAGCAGCCCGTTATTTGAGGCTGAAAAACTGTTTTTT. The variable domain in full, completed from reference TRBV5-6 and TRBJ1-4, reads DAGVTQSPTHLIKTRGQQVTLRCSPKSGHDTVSWYQQALGQGPQFIFQYYEEEERQRGNFPDRFSGHQFPNYSSELNVNALLLGDSALYLCASSSPLFEAEKLFFGSGTQLSVL.

The rearrangement uses TRBV7-9 and TRBJ2-2, with D possibly TRBD2 on 6 matching bases. The CDR3 is made up of 14 amino acids. Trimming stripped 7 bases from V and 5 bases from J, with 14 bases between. CDR1 is SEHNR and CDR2 is FQNEAQ in the germline V gene (reference sequence). In nucleotides, the CDR3 is TGTGCCAGCACCAAAGGCGGAGGGACCGGGGAGCTGTTTTTT. Translating it yields CASTKGGGTGELFF.

The chain joins TRBV4-2 to TRBJ2-2, with a tentative D call TRBD1 (6 bases). Germline CDR1 is LGHNA and CDR2 is YNFKEQ. The CDR3 runs 18 residues. V shed 4 bases and J shed 2 bases, with 20 bases lying between them. The CDR3 DNA is TGTGCCAGCAGCCGGGGGCTCCTGGCACTTTCAAACACCGGGGAGCTGTTTTTT. Amino acids: CASSRGLLALSNTGELFF.

The sample holds many counts of this clonotype. Here the CDR3 reads CASRGGVYEQYF. As DNA, the CDR3 is TGTGCCAGCAGGGGCGGCGTCTACGAGCAGTACTTC. The chain links TRBV12-3 or TRBV12-4 to TRBJ2-7; no firm D call. The V end lost 6 bases, the J end lost 3 bases, and 9 bases lay between the germline ends. The CDR3 is 12 amino acids.

In this sample, this clonotype turned up many times. This chain links TRBV27 with TRBJ2-7; 7 bases map to TRBD2. The CDR3 length is 16 residues. Trimming removed 4 bases from V and 6 bases from J; junction bases left unmatched: 15. In germline, CDR1 is MNHEY, CDR2 SMNVEV (reference sequence). CDR3 in amino acids: CASSSLGTNHNLEQYF. The CDR3 bases are TGTGCCAGCAGTTCGCTTGGGACTAACCACAATCTCGAGCAGTACTTC.

This clonotype has ten or more counts. The chain links TRBV12-3 or TRBV12-4 to TRBJ1-1, with D uncertain. This CDR3 contains 14 residues. Trimming cost V 5 bases and J 1 base, with 11 bases left between them. CDR3 nucleotides: TGTGCCAGCAGTCCGTCGGGTGAGAACACTGAAGCTTTCTTT. As protein: CASSPSGENTEAFF.

This clonotype came up many times. This rearrangement joins TRBV12-3 or TRBV12-4 to TRBJ2-3; 7 nucleotides line up with TRBD1. CDR3 length: 16 residues. J gave up 3 bases and V 4 bases, and 10 bases lay outside the gene matches. The CDR3 spells CASSSSRTTGTDTQYF. Here the CDR3 DNA reads TGTGCCAGCAGTTCCTCCCGAACGACAGGGACAGATACGCAGTATTTT.

J is TRBJ2-3 and V is TRBV12-3 or TRBV12-4; TRBD2 agrees at 10 bases. Losses at the gene ends were 2 bases for V and 5 bases for J; bases not matched to a gene: 7. The CDR3 loop spans 16 amino acids. The CDR3 loop reads CASSLWASGSGDTQYF. The CDR3 nucleotides read TGTGCCAGCAGTTTATGGGCTAGCGGGAGTGGAGATACGCAGTATTTT.

The V gene is TRBV7-9, the J gene TRBJ1-4; weak D call: TRBD1 (5 bases). CDR3 length: 16 amino acids. Germline V gives CDR1 SEHNR, CDR2 FQNEAQ (reference sequence). The V and J ends lost 2 bases and 7 bases respectively, with 17 bases between them. The CDR3 DNA reads TGTGCCAGCAGCTTAACAGGAATTGGAAAGGGTGAAAAACTGTTTTTT. This sequence encodes CASSLTGIGKGEKLFF.

This clonotype was seen a handful of times. This rearrangement joins TRBV7-9 to TRBJ2-7; D unclear. CDR3 length equals 14 residues. The germline V gene has CDR1 SEHNR and CDR2 FQNEAQ (reference sequence). Trimming removed 5 bases at V and 2 bases at J, with 13 bases between. The CDR3 sequence is CASSHVPGTYEQYF. The CDR3 DNA reads as TGTGCCAGCAGCCATGTCCCAGGAACCTACGAGCAGTACTTC.

This clonotype was picked up a small number of times. The chain employs TRBV5-5 and TRBJ2-5, with 10 nucleotides matching TRBD1. The CDR3 covers 14 residues. Germline CDR1 is SGHKS and CDR2 is YYEKEE (reference sequence). After removal of 4 bases from V and 5 bases from J, the junction contained 5 bases not matched to a gene. The CDR3 coding sequence is TGTGCCAGCAGCCCGACAGGGGGCTGGGAGACCCAGTACTTC. This encodes CASSPTGGWETQYF.

Ten or more counts support this clonotype. The chain links TRBV4-3 to TRBJ2-2; TRBD2 matches 9 bases. V shed 0 bases and J 2 bases; nucleotides not matched to a gene: 4. Germline CDR1 and CDR2: LGHNA and YSLEER. CDR3 size: 17 residues. The CDR3 region has the DNA TGCGCCAGCAGCCAAGAAGTAGCGGGAGCTAACACCGGGGAGCTGTTTTTT. Translating it yields CASSQEVAGANTGELFF.

The rearrangement links TRBV12-3 or TRBV12-4 to TRBJ2-6; D ambiguous. The V end was cut by 6 bases, the J end by 0 bases, with 9 bases between. This CDR3 has 15 amino acids. CDR3 region: CASSPETSGANVLTF. The CDR3, as DNA: TGTGCCAGCAGCCCTGAGACCTCTGGGGCCAACGTCCTGACTTTC.

This clonotype was detected a few times. The DNA of the CDR3 is TGTGCCAGCGGCCCCGGGGAGTTTCCCTCTGGGGCCAACGTCCTGACTTTC. Amino acids: CASGPGEFPSGANVLTF. The chain uses TRBV6-2 or TRBV6-3 and TRBJ2-6; D might be TRBD2 (5 bases). Per the germline V gene, CDR1 is MNHEY and CDR2 is SVGEGT. The CDR3 consists of 17 residues. V lost 8 bases, J lost 0 bases, and 17 bases lay in between.

This chain uses TRBV29-1 with TRBJ1-2; D call uncertain. The CDR3 loop spans 10 amino acids. Germline CDR1 and CDR2: SQVTM and ANQGSEA. Deletions cut 7 bases from V and 8 bases from J, with 11 bases between. CDR3 nucleotide sequence: TGCAGCGCCGGGCAAGCGGGCTACACCTTC. Translating gives CSAGQAGYTF.